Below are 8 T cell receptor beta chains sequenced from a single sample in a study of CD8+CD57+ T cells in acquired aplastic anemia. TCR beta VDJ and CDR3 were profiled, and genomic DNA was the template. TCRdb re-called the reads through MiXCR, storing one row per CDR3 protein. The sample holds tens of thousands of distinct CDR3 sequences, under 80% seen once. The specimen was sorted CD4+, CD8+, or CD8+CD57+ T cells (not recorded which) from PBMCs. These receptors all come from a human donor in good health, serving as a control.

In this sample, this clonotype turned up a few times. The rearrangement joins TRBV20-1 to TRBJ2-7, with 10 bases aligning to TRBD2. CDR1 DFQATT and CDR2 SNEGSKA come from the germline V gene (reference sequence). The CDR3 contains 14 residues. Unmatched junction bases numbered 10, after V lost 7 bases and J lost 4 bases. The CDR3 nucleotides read TGCAGTGTTCGAGGTGGACTAGCGGAATACGAGCAGTACTTC. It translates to CSVRGGLAEYEQYF.

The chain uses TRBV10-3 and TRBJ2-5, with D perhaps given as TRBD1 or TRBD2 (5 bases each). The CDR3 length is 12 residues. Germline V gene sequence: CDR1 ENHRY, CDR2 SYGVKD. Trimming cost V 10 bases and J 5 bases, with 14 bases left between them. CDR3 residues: CATSGREETQYF. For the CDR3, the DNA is TGTGCCACCTCAGGCAGGGAGGAGACCCAGTACTTC.

CDR3 amino acids: CASSLALRGGYTF. CDR3 sequence (DNA): TGTGCCAGCAGCTTAGCGCTAAGGGGGGGCTACACCTTC. The V and J genes are TRBV7-8 and TRBJ1-2; TRBD1 might be the D (6 bases). The length of the CDR3 is 13 residues. V lost 0 bases, J lost 8 bases, and 10 bases lay in between. CDR1 is SGHVS, CDR2 FQNEAQ, per germline.

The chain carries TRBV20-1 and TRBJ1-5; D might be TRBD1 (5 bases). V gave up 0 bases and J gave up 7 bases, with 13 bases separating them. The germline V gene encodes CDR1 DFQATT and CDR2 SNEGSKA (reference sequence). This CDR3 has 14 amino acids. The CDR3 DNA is TGCAGTGCTAGAGATGGGGGGGGAAGACAGCCCCAGCATTTT. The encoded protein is CSARDGGGRQPQHF.

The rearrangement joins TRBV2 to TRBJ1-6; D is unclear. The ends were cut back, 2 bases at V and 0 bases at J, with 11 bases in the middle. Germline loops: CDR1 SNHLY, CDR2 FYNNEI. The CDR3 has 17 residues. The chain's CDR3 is CASSERSASSYNSPLHF. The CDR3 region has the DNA TGTGCCAGCAGTGAAAGGAGCGCTAGCTCCTATAATTCACCCCTCCACTTT.

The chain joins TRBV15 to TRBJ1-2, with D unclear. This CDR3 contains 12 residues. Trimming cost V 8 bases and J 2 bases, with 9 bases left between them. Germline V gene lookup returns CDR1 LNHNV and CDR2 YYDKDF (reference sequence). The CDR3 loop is CATQGSNYGYTF. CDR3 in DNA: TGTGCCACCCAAGGTAGCAACTATGGCTACACCTTC.

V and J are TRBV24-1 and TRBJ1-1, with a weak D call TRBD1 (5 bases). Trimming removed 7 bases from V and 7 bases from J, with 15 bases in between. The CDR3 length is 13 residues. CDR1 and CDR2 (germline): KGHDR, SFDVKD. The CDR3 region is CATRDGHSLEAFF. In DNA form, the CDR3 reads TGTGCCACCAGGGACGGACACAGTCTTGAAGCTTTCTTT.

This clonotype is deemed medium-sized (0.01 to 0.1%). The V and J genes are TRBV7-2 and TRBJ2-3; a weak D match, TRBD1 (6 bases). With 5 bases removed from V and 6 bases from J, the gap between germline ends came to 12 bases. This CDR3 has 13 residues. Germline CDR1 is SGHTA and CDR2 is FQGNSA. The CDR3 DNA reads TGTGCCAGCAGCGGGGGCCCTCGGGATACGCAGTATTTT. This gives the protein CASSGGPRDTQYF.